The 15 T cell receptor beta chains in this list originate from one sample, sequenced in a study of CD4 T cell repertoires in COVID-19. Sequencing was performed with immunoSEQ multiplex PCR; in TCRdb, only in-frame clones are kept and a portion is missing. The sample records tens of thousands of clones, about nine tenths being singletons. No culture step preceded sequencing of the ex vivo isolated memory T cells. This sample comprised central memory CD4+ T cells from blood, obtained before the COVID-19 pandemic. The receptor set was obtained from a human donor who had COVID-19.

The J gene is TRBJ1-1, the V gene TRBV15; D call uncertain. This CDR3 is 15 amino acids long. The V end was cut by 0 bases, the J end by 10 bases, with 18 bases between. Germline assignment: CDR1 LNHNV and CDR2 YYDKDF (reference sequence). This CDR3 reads CATSRDGREGSGAFF. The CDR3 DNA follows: TGTGCCACCAGCAGAGATGGGAGAGAAGGGAGTGGAGCTTTCTTT.

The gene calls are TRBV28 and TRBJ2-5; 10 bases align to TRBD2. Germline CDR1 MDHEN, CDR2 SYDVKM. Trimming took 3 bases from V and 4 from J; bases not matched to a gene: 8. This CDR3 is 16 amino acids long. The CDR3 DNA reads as TGTGCCAGCAGTTTGCTCAGCGGGAGGGCGGTAGAGACCCAGTACTTC. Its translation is CASSLLSGRAVETQYF.

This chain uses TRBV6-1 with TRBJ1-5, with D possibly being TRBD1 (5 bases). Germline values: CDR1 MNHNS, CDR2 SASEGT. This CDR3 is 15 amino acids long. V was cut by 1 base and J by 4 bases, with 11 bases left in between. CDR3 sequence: CASSEVGGLNQPQHF. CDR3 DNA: TGTGCCAGCAGTGAAGTGGGGGGACTGAATCAGCCCCAGCATTTT.

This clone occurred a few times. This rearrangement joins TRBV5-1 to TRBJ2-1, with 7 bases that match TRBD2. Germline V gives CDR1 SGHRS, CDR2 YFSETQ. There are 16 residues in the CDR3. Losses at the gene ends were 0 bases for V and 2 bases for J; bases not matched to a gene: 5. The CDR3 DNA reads TGCGCCAGCAGCTTGGATGGGCGGGAGCCCTACAATGAGCAGTTCTTC. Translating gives CASSLDGREPYNEQFF.

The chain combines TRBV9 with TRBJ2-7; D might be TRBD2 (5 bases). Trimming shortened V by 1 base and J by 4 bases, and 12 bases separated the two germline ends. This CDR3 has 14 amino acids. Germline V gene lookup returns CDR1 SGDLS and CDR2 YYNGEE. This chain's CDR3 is CASSVSGIGYEQYF. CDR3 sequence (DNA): TGTGCCAGCAGCGTATCGGGGATCGGGTACGAGCAGTACTTC.

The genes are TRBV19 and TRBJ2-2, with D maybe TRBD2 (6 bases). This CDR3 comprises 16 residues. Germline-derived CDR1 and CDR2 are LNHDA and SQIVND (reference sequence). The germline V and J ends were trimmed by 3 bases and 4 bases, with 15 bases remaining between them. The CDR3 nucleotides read TGTGCCAGTAGTATCGCGCGGGGTGGGGTCACCGGGGAGCTGTTTTTT. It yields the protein CASSIARGGVTGELFF. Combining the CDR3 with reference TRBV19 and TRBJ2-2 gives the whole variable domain DGGITQSPKYLFRKEGQNVTLSCEQNLNHDAMYWYRQDPGQGLRLIYYSQIVNDFQKGDIAEGYSVSREKKESFPLTVTSAQKNPTAFYLCASSIARGGVTGELFFGEGSRLTVL.

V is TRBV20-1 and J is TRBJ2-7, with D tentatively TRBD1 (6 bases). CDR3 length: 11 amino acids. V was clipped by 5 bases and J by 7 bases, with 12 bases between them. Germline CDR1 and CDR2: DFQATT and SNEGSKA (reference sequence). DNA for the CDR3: TGCAGTGCTCCCACAGGGCGGGAGCAGTACTTC. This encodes CSAPTGREQYF.

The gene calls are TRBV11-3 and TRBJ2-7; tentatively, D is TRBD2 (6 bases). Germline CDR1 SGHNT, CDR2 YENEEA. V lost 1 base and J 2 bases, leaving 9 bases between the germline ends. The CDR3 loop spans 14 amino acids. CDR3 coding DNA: TGTGCCAGCAGCTTAGGGAGGGGAACCTACGAGCAGTACTTC. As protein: CASSLGRGTYEQYF.

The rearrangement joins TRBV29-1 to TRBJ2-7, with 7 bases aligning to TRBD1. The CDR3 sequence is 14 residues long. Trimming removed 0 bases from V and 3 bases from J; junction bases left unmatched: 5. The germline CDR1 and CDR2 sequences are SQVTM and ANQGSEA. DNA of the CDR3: TGCAGCGTTGAAGAAAGCAGGGGGTTCTACGAGCAGTACTTC. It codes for CSVEESRGFYEQYF.

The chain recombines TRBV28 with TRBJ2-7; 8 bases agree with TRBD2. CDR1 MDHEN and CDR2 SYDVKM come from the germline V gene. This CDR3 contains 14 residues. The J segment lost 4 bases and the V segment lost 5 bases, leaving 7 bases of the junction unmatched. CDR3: CASSAHGGGYEQYF. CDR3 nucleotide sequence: TGTGCCAGCAGTGCTCACGGGGGGGGGTACGAGCAGTACTTC.

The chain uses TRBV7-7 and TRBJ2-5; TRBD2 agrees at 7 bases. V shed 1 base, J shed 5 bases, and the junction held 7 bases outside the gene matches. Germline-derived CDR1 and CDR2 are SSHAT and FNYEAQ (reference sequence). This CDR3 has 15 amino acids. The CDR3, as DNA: TGTGCCAGCAGCTTAGGAGGTGGGGGGGGTGAGACCCAGTACTTC. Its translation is CASSLGGGGGETQYF.

The CDR3 nucleotides read TGTGCCAGCTCACCGCCAGGGATATCGGACACCATATATTTT. Protein: CASSPPGISDTIYF. The chain recombines TRBV18 with TRBJ1-3; D perhaps matches TRBD1 (5 bases). The CDR3 loop spans 14 amino acids. CDR1 and CDR2 from the germline V gene are KGHSH and LQKENI. V was shortened by 3 bases and J by 8 bases, with 14 bases between the two germline ends.

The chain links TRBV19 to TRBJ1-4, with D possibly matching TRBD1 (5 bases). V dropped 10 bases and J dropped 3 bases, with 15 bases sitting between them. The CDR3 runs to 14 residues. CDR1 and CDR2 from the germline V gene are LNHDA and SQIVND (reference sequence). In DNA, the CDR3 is TGTGCCACCGCTGGCAGGGCTCCTAATGAAAAACTGTTTTTT. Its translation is CATAGRAPNEKLFF.

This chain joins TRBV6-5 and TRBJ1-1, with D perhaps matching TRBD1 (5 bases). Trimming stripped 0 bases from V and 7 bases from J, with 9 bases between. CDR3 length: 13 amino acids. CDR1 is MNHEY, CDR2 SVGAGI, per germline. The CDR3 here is CASSYSTGGEAFF. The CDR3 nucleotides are TGTGCCAGCAGTTACTCGACGGGGGGTGAAGCTTTCTTT.

CDR3 nucleotide sequence: TGTGCCAGCAGTGAGTATGGGGCTTCTGAAGCTTTCTTT. Its protein product is CASSEYGASEAFF. The rearrangement links TRBV6-1 to TRBJ1-1; D might be TRBD1 (5 bases). Trimming shortened V by 3 bases and J by 6 bases, and 11 bases separated the two germline ends. The CDR3 length is 13 residues. CDR1 and CDR2 from the germline V gene are MNHNS and SASEGT.